This TCR beta chain was recorded in a study of cytomegalovirus exposure and HLA in healthy donors. Germline lookup yields CDR1 MNHNY and CDR2 SVGAGI (reference sequence). The CDR3 has 15 residues. V lost 6 bases to trimming and J lost 9 bases; unmatched junction nucleotides: 15. Whereas donors were nominally healthy upon sampling, unrecorded immune exposures were probable. 13 Jbeta primers and 60 Vbeta primers were used for the PCR. Data came from immunoSEQ multiplex PCR; TCRdb stores just in-frame clones and leaves some out. This table has about 180,000 clones, roughly three quarters appearing once. In this sample, this clone turned up many times. What it recognizes is unknown. Findings and caveats of the study: It was likely that a cluster of highly shared sequence variants was a sequencing artifact. A link between a missense DCLRE1C variant and TCR beta V- and J-gene trimming emerged from a later analysis. It was reported in a later analysis that an Asian-associated ancestry cluster showed fewer N-insertions than the approximately 670-donor mean.

This TCR was sampled from a woman aged 50 to 60 in good health and CMV-seropositive. The chain combines TRBV6-6 with TRBJ1-1, with TRBD1 identical over 8 bases. The source material was PBMCs. In nucleotides, the CDR3 is TGTGCCAGCAGGGAGACAGGGGCGGCACAACTAAAAGCTTTCTTT. It codes for CASRETGAAQLKAFF.